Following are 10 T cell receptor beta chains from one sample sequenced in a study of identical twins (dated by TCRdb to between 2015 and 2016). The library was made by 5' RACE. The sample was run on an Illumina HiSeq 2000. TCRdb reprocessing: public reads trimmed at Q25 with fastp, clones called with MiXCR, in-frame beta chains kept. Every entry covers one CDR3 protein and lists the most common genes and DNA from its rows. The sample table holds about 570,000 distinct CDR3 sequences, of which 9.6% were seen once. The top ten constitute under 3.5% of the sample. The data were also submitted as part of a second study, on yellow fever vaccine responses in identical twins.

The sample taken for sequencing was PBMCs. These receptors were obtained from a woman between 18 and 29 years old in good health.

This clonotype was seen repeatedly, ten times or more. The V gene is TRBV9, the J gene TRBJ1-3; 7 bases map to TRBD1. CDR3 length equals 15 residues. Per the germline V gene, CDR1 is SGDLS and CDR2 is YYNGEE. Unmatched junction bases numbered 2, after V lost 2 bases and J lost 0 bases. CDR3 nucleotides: TGTGCCAGCAGCGTGACAGGGAACTCTGGAAACACCATATATTTT. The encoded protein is CASSVTGNSGNTIYF.

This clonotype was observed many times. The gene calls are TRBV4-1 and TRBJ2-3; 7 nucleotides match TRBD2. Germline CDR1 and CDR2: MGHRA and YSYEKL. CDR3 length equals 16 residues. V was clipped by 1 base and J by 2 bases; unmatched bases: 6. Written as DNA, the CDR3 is TGCGCCAGCAGCCAAGTGCACGGGAGGCACACAGATACGCAGTATTTT. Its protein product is CASSQVHGRHTDTQYF.

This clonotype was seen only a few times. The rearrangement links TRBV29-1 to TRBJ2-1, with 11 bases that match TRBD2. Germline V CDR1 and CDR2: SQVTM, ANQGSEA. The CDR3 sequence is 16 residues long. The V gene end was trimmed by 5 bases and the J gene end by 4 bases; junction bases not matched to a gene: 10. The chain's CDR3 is CSVIWVTSGSYNEQFF. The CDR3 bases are TGCAGCGTTATTTGGGTAACTAGCGGGAGTTACAATGAGCAGTTCTTC.

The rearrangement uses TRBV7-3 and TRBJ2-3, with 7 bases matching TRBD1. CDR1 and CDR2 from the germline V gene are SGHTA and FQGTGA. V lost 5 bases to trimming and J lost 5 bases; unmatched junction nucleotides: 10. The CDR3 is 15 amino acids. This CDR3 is CASSMTGFKGDTQYF. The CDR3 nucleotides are TGTGCCAGCAGCATGACAGGGTTTAAGGGAGATACGCAGTATTTT.

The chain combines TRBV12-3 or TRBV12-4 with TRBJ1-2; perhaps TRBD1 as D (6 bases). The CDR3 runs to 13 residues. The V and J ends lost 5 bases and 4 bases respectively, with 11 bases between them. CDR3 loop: CASSRRGSYGYTF. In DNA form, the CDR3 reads TGTGCCAGCAGTAGAAGGGGGTCCTATGGCTACACCTTC.

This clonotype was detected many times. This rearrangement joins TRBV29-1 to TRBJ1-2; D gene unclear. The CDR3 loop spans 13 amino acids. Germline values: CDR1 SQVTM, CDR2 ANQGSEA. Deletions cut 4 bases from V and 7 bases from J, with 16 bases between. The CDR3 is CSVVLTSDGGYTF. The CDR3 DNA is TGCAGCGTTGTATTGACGTCGGACGGTGGCTACACCTTC.

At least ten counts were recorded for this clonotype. Written as DNA, the CDR3 is TGCAGTGCTAGTTGGGCTAGCGGGAGGGCCTATAGCGATGAGCAGTTCTTC. Translation gives CSASWASGRAYSDEQFF. This chain uses TRBV20-1 with TRBJ2-1; 12 bases align to TRBD2. The length of the CDR3 is 17 residues. The germline gives CDR1 DFQATT, CDR2 SNEGSKA (reference sequence). The V gene end was trimmed by 3 bases and the J gene end by 8 bases; junction bases not matched to a gene: 14.

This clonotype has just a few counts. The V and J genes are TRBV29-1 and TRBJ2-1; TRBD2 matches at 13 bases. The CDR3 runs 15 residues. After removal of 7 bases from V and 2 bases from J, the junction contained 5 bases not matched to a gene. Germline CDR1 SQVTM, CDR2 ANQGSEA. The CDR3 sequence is CSATSGRGTYNEQFF. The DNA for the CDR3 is TGCAGCGCTACTAGCGGGAGGGGCACCTACAATGAGCAGTTCTTC.

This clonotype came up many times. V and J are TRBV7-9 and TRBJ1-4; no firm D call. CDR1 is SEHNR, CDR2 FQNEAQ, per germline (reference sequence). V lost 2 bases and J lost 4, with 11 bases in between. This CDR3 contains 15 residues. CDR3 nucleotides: TGTGCCAGCAGCTTACGGACCGTACTTAATGAAAAACTGTTTTTT. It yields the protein CASSLRTVLNEKLFF.

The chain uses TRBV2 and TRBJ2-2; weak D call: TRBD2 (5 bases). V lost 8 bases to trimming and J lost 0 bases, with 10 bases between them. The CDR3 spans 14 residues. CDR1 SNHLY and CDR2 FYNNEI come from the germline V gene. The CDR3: CASEGIANTGELFF. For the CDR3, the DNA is TGTGCCAGCGAGGGAATCGCGAACACCGGGGAGCTGTTTTTT.